This T cell receptor beta chain was found in a study of blood T cell repertoires in COVID-19. In the source study's methods: Amplification of reference gene primers provided the estimated nucleated cell counts. Using immunoSEQ multiplex PCR, the repertoire was profiled, and TCRdb retains in-frame clones only, with some absent. The V and J calls and clone size are taken from that table; D and trimming were inferred from the DNA. Of approximately 490,000 clones in the sample, 87% were seen once. Grouping used clinical history reported by participants in a survey and questionnaire. Resolution of symptoms, clearance, or two negative PCRs was present in recovered Cohort 3 donors. Germline V CDR1 and CDR2: SGHNT, YYREEE (reference sequence). The CDR3 has 14 amino acids. V lost 3 bases and J lost 4, with 13 bases in between.

Sequencing used PBMCs or T cells enriched from blood (not recorded which). This TCR derives from a woman under 30 who had recovered from COVID-19. The rearrangement links TRBV5-4 to TRBJ1-2, with D unresolved. The CDR3 sequence is CASSSNRVLYGYTF. In DNA form, the CDR3 reads TGTGCCAGCAGCTCAAACCGGGTACTCTATGGCTACACCTTC. Together with reference TRBV5-4 and TRBJ1-2, the CDR3 gives the full variable domain: ETGVTQSPTHLIKTRGQQVTLRCSSQSGHNTVSWYQQALGQGPQFIFQYYREEENGRGNFPPRFSGLQFPNYSSELNVNALELDDSALYLCASSSNRVLYGYTFGSGTRLTVV.